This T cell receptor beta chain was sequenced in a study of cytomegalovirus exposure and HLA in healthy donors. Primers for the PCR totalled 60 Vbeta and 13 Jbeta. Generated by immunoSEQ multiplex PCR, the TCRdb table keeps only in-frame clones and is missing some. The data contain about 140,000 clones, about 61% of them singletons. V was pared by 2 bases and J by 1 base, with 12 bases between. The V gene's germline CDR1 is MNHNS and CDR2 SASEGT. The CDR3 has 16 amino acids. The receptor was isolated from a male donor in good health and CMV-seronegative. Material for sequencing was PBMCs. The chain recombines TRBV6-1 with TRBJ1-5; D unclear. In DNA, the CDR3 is TGTGCCAGCAGTGAATCGAGGGCTAGGAGCAATCAGCCCCAGCATTTT. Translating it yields CASSESRARSNQPQHF.